The present T cell receptor (beta chain) was sequenced within a study of T cell therapy after organ transplantation. The overall study: T cells were expanded 2 to 3 weeks with 30 CMV class I/II epitopes.

Whole-study results and caveats: Post-therapy CD8 clonality change correlated inversely with pretherapy clonality.

Here immunoSEQ multiplex PCR was the method, and the copy in TCRdb shows in-frame clones only, minus some. The sample includes 40,000 to 60,000 clones, about 94% of them seen just once. V lost 1 base and J 1 base, leaving 0 bases between the germline ends. Per germline, CDR1 SQVTM and CDR2 ANQGSEA. This CDR3 spans 11 amino acids. Comments on this clone: Its antigen is not identified.

The sequence derives from a human patient who had received a solid organ transplant and had CMV disease. This chain connects TRBV29-1 to TRBJ2-3; D is unclear. The source material was CD8+ T cells from blood, sampled before autologous CMV-specific T cell therapy. CDR3 nucleotide sequence: TGCAGCGTTGAAGGCACAGATACGCAGTATTTT. Translation gives CSVEGTDTQYF.